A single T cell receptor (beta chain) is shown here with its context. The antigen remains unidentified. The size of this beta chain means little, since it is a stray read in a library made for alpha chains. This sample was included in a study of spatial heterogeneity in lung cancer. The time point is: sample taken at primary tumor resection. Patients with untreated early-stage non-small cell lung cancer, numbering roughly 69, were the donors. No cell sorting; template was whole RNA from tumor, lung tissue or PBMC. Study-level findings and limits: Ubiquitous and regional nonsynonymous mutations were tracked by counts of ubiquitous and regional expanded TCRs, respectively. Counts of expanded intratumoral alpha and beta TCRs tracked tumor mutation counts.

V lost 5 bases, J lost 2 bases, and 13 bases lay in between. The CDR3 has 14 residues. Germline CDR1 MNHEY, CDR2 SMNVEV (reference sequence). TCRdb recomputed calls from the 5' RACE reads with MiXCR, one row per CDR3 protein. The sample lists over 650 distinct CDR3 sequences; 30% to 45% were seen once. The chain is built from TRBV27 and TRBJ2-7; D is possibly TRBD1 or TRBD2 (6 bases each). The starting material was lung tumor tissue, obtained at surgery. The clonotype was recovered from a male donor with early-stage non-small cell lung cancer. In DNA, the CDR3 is TGTGCCAGCAGTCTAGGGGGGCCCCCCTACGAGCAGTACTTC. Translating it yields CASSLGGPPYEQYF.